Listed below are T cell receptor beta chains from one sample, sequenced in a study of persistence of HIV-infected CD4 T cells. No antigen is known for these receptors. Profiled with immunoSEQ multiplex PCR; TCRdb holds only in-frame clones, not every one. The data hold under 45,000 clones, with around 90% observed a single time. Sequences were derived from CD4+ T cells sorted from PBMCs after approximately 19-hour stimulation, sampled from a patient who received antiretroviral therapy. The receptors were gathered from an adult man with HIV who was CMV-seropositive. Each CDR3 is given with its conserved first and last residue. The order of the fields is J gene, D gene, CDR3 length, V gene, clone size, CDR3 DNA, CDR3 protein. A D gene is named only where the DNA matches it firmly. Expanded clones are given a class, and other clones once, few, many or no size at all.

>TRBJ1-6|.|15|TRBV9|once
TGTGCCAGCAGCCTAGGGGGAGCCAATAATTCACCCCTCCACTTT
CASSLGGANNSPLHF
>TRBJ1-1|.|14|TRBV18|.
TGTGCCAGCTCACCGAGGACAGCGAACACTGAAGCTTTCTTT
CASSPRTANTEAFF
>TRBJ1-6|.|15|TRBV19|.
TGTGCCAGTAGTCCTCCGGGACGGAAGAATTCACCCCTCCACTTT
CASSPPGRKNSPLHF
>TRBJ2-3|.|14|TRBV10-3|.
TGTGCCACAAGCCCAGACACCTCAACAGATACGCAGTATTTT
CATSPDTSTDTQYF
>TRBJ1-5|TRBD1|15|TRBV18|.
TGTGCCAGCTCCCAAGGGACAGGGGACAATCAGCCCCAGCATTTT
CASSQGTGDNQPQHF
>TRBJ1-1|TRBD1|13|TRBV2|.
TGTGCCAGCAGTGGACAGGGGAACACTGAAGCTTTCTTT
CASSGQGNTEAFF
>TRBJ1-2|.|11|TRBV20-1|.
TGCAGTGCTAGAGATTCAGGGTTAGATACCTTC
CSARDSGLDTF
>TRBJ1-1|.|14|TRBV2|.
TGTGCCAGCAGTTTTCGGAGAGGTGGGGGTGAAGCTTTCTTT
CASSFRRGGGEAFF
>TRBJ2-6|.|16|TRBV19|once
TGTGCCAGTAGTATAGGTAGGGGTGCCGGGGCCAACGTCCTGACTTTC
CASSIGRGAGANVLTF
>TRBJ1-1|.|13|TRBV6-5|.
TGTGCCAGCAGTTACAGGGGTTACACTGAAGCTTTCTTT
CASSYRGYTEAFF
>TRBJ2-6|.|14|TRBV3-1/TRBV3-2|.
TGTGCCAGCAGCTCCGGGGTCGCGGCCAACGTCCTGACTTTC
CASSSGVAANVLTF
>TRBJ1-4|.|12|TRBV25-1|once
TGTGCCAGCACCGGGAGGAATGAAAAACTGTTTTTT
CASTGRNEKLFF
>TRBJ2-2|TRBD1|17|TRBV24-1|.
TGTGCCACCAGTGGTTTAGGACAGGGGGCGAACACCGGGGAGCTGTTTTTT
CATSGLGQGANTGELFF
>TRBJ1-5|.|14|TRBV19|few
TGTGCCAGTAGTATAGGGATAACTGGTCATCCCCAGCATTTT
CASSIGITGHPQHF
>TRBJ1-5|TRBD1|13|TRBV18|once
TGTGCCAGCTCACGTGGGACAGATCAGCCCCAGCATTTT
CASSRGTDQPQHF
>TRBJ1-4|.|15|TRBV27|.
TGTGCCAGCAGTTTACGGTGGGCAACTAATGAAAAACTGTTTTTT
CASSLRWATNEKLFF
>TRBJ1-1|.|15|TRBV18|.
TGTGCCAGCTCACCAGAACAGGCCATGGTAACTGAAGCTTTCTTT
CASSPEQAMVTEAFF
>TRBJ1-4|TRBD1|16|TRBV19|.
TGTGCCAGTAGCAAAAAACGACAGGGGACTAATGAAAAACTGTTTTTT
CASSKKRQGTNEKLFF
>TRBJ1-2|TRBD1|15|TRBV5-1|.
TGCGCCAGCAGCTGGGGGACAGGGGAAAGCTATGGCTACACCTTC
CASSWGTGESYGYTF
>TRBJ2-1|TRBD1|15|TRBV6-4|once
TGTGCCAGCAGTCCGTCCCGGGACAGGTTCAGTGAGCAGTTCTTC
CASSPSRDRFSEQFF
>TRBJ2-1|TRBD1|15|TRBV5-5|.
TGTGCCAGCAGCGGCCGGACAGGGGCCTACAATGAGCAGTTCTTC
CASSGRTGAYNEQFF
>TRBJ1-1|TRBD1|14|TRBV6-5|medium-sized
TGTGCCAGCGAAGTACAGGGGGCGCGGACTGAAGCTTTCTTT
CASEVQGARTEAFF
>TRBJ1-5|.|15|TRBV6-6|.
TGTGCCAGCAGTTATGCCGCTGGATGGAATCAGCCCCAGCATTTT
CASSYAAGWNQPQHF
>TRBJ2-3|.|12|TRBV19|.
TGTGCCAGTAGTGTCGATTTGTATACGCAGTATTTT
CASSVDLYTQYF
>TRBJ1-2|TRBD1|18|TRBV9|.
TGTGCCAGCAGCACCCGATGGGACAGGGGGCGCGGGAACTCTGGCTACACCTTC
CASSTRWDRGRGNSGYTF
>TRBJ2-2|.|16|TRBV5-1|.
TGCGCCAGCAGCTCCTGGACACTCAGGAACACCGGGGAGCTGTTTTTT
CASSSWTLRNTGELFF
>TRBJ1-2|.|14|TRBV9|.
TGTGCCAGCAGCGCACGGGATACTAACTATGGCTACACCTTC
CASSARDTNYGYTF
>TRBJ1-2|.|14|TRBV2|.
TGTGCCAGCAGTGAAGCGCGGATTCAATATGGCTACACCTTC
CASSEARIQYGYTF
>TRBJ1-5|.|15|TRBV15|.
TGTGCCACCAGCAGAGGAGGGGGGTCCAATCAGCCCCAGCATTTT
CATSRGGGSNQPQHF
>TRBJ1-3|.|14|TRBV2|.
TGTGCCAGTGCATTACAGTTCTCTGGAAACACCATATATTTT
CASALQFSGNTIYF
>TRBJ1-5|.|18|TRBV7-2|.
TGTGCCAGCAGCTTAAAAGTATTTGATGACAGCTCGAATCAGCCCCAGCATTTT
CASSLKVFDDSSNQPQHF
>TRBJ2-2|.|15|TRBV5-1|.
TGCGCCAGCAGGCCAGGCTTTTCGAACACCGGGGAGCTGTTTTTT
CASRPGFSNTGELFF
>TRBJ2-7|.|14|TRBV15|.
TGTGCCACCAGCAGAGATCGACAGGATTACGAGCAGTACTTC
CATSRDRQDYEQYF
>TRBJ1-1|.|14|TRBV3-1/TRBV3-2|.
TGTGCCAGCAGCCAGGGGGGGACGAACACTGAAGCTTTCTTT
CASSQGGTNTEAFF
>TRBJ2-2|.|14|TRBV10-1|.
TGCGCCAGCAGTCGAAGGGGGAACACCGGGGAGCTGTTTTTT
CASSRRGNTGELFF
>TRBJ1-3|.|14|TRBV5-1|.
TGCGCCAGCAGCTTGGGGGGGCATACCGACACCATATATTTT
CASSLGGHTDTIYF
>TRBJ2-1|TRBD1|15|TRBV7-9|.
TGTGCCAGCAGCTTAGCTCGGGACAGGGGTAATGAGCAGTTCTTC
CASSLARDRGNEQFF
>TRBJ2-3|.|15|TRBV6-5|.
TGTGCCAGCAGTATTATTGCCGGACCCACAGATACGCAGTATTTT
CASSIIAGPTDTQYF
>TRBJ1-2|TRBD1|15|TRBV28|.
TGTGCCAGCTGTGAAGGGGGCGAGCGTCCGCAGGGCTACACCTTC
CASCEGGERPQGYTF
>TRBJ1-2|.|12|TRBV6-5|once
TGTGCCAGCAGGGACAGTTTATATGGCTACACCTTC
CASRDSLYGYTF
>TRBJ1-5|TRBD1|16|TRBV5-3|.
TGTGCCAGAAGCTCTAGACAGGGGGCAGACCATCAGCCCCAGCATTTT
CARSSRQGADHQPQHF